Listed here are 10 T cell receptor beta chains from one sample, sequenced in a study of memory CD8 T cells in hepatitis C reinfection. Here immunoSEQ multiplex PCR was the method, and the copy in TCRdb shows in-frame clones only, minus some. The table includes 45,000 to 50,000 clones, 89% detected once. Time point reported: late/post reinfection, 12 to 24 weeks after detection. Sorted cells were sequenced directly ex vivo without any in vitro expansion. Material for sequencing was naive CD8+ T cells sorted from blood. These receptors came from a man younger than 35 with hepatitis C virus infection.

CDR3 DNA: TGTGCCACCAGCCCTCTAGGGGGAGCGTACGAGCAGTACTTC. Its protein product is CATSPLGGAYEQYF. The rearrangement links TRBV15 to TRBJ2-7; possible D gene TRBD1, 6 bases. The V and J ends lost 5 bases and 4 bases respectively, with 15 bases between them. The germline V gene has CDR1 LNHNV and CDR2 YYDKDF (reference sequence). This CDR3 spans 14 amino acids.

This clone was picked up one time. The gene calls are TRBV7-9 and TRBJ2-5, with D uncertain. In germline, CDR1 is SEHNR, CDR2 FQNEAQ (reference sequence). V lost 5 bases and J lost 11, with 9 bases in between. This CDR3 is 10 amino acids long. The CDR3: CASSPDGQYF. CDR3 bases: TGTGCCAGCAGCCCCGACGGGCAGTACTTC.

The gene calls are TRBV9 and TRBJ2-3, with no clear D. CDR1 and CDR2 from the germline V gene are SGDLS and YYNGEE. The CDR3 is 15 amino acids. Trimming took 0 bases from V and 4 from J, leaving 12 bases between them. CDR3 sequence: CASSVGQVFPDTQYF. Written as DNA, the CDR3 is TGTGCCAGCAGCGTAGGGCAGGTCTTCCCAGATACGCAGTATTTT.

With respect to this clone: At the DNA level, this CDR3 is encoded by other sequences in the same sample as well. The rearrangement uses TRBV6-5 and TRBJ1-5; no clear D gene. Germline CDR1 reads MNHEY; CDR2 reads SVGAGI. Trimming pared 2 bases from V and 3 bases from J, leaving 5 bases between. The CDR3 loop spans 13 amino acids. The CDR3 region is CASSYGPNQPQHF. The CDR3 coding sequence is TGTGCCAGCAGTTACGGGCCCAATCAGCCCCAGCATTTT.

The V call is TRBV5-1, the J call TRBJ2-1, with 7 bases lining up with TRBD2. Germline trimming cut 2 bases from V and 7 bases from J; bases unmatched to any gene: 0. Germline lookup yields CDR1 SGHRS and CDR2 YFSETQ. This CDR3 has 12 amino acids. The CDR3 coding sequence is TGCGCCAGCAGCTTTAGCGGGAATGAGCAGTTCTTC. Residues: CASSFSGNEQFF. Full variable domain (missing parts from reference TRBV5-1 and TRBJ2-1): KAGVTQTPRYLIKTRGQQVTLSCSPISGHRSVSWYQQTPGQGLQFLFEYFSETQRNKGNFPGRFSGRQFSNSRSEMNVSTLELGDSALYLCASSFSGNEQFFGPGTRLTVL.

This chain connects TRBV27 to TRBJ1-6; 10 bases are a match to TRBD1. Germline values: CDR1 MNHEY, CDR2 SMNVEV (reference sequence). Losses at the gene ends were 3 bases for V and 7 bases for J; bases not matched to a gene: 6. The CDR3 is 16 residues long. For the CDR3, the DNA is TGTGCCAGCAGTTTTTTCCCGGGACAGGGGAATTCACCCCTCCACTTT. This translates into CASSFFPGQGNSPLHF.

The V gene is TRBV4-1, the J gene TRBJ1-3; TRBD1 matches at 7 bases. V lost 2 bases to trimming and J lost 2 bases; unmatched junction nucleotides: 3. The CDR3 is made up of 15 amino acids. Germline-derived CDR1 and CDR2 are MGHRA and YSYEKL. The CDR3 region is CASSQTDRAGNTIYF. For the CDR3, the DNA is TGCGCCAGCAGCCAAACTGACAGGGCTGGAAACACCATATATTTT.

The chain recombines TRBV11-2 with TRBJ2-7; tentative D call: TRBD1 (7 bases). CDR1 and CDR2 from the germline V gene are SGHAT and FQNNGV. The CDR3 extends over 14 amino acids. Trimming left V 1 base short and J 5 bases short, with 12 bases between. The CDR3 DNA reads TGTGCCAGCAGCTTAGTACAGGGGAGGAACGAGCAGTACTTC. It translates to CASSLVQGRNEQYF.

The rearrangement uses TRBV6-1 and TRBJ1-1; 7 bases are a match to TRBD1. From germline, CDR1 is MNHNS and CDR2 SASEGT. The junction had 0 bases not matched to a gene; V was cut back by 8 bases and J by 3 bases. CDR3 length equals 11 residues. CDR3 amino acids: CASDRDTEAFF. The CDR3 nucleotides read TGTGCCAGCGACAGGGACACTGAAGCTTTCTTT.

The chain recombines TRBV25-1 with TRBJ2-7; D is possibly TRBD2 (5 bases). The V end was cut by 4 bases, the J end by 6 bases, with 13 bases between. This CDR3 is built from 13 residues. Germline V gene lookup returns CDR1 MGHDK and CDR2 SYGVNS. CDR3 DNA sequence: TGTGCCAGCAGTGGGGCGGGTTTGGGCGAGCAGTACTTC. Translating gives CASSGAGLGEQYF.